This is a list of T cell receptor beta chains from one sample in a study of tumor and adjacent non-tumor tissue in lung cancer. TCRdb reanalysed the multiplex PCR reads using MiXCR and keeps one entry per CDR3 protein. The table lists some 100,000 distinct CDR3 sequences, roughly three fifths of them singletons. Sequenced: distant non-tumor lung tissue. The origin of the receptors is a man aged 55 to 70 with non-small cell lung cancer. Both conserved end residues are part of each CDR3. The D gene is left open where the match is weak. Clone size is shown for a subset of rows, as once, few, many or a class of expanded clone.

j_call	d_call	v_call	clone_size	cdr3_nt	cdr3_aa
TRBJ2-7	-	TRBV5-6	-	TGTGCCAGCAGAGTCAGACAGGACCTTGAGTGGTACGAGCAGTACTTC	CASRVRQDLEWYEQYF
TRBJ2-2	TRBD2	TRBV5-4	many	TGTGCCAGCAGCCCTGAGCGGGGCTACACCGGGGAGCTGTTTTTT	CASSPERGYTGELFF
TRBJ2-3	-	TRBV20-1	-	TGCAGTGCTGAGGGGAACTCCAACTCGCCAGATACGCAGTATTTT	CSAEGNSNSPDTQYF
TRBJ2-7	-	TRBV28	-	TGTGCCACCCACGTCGGAGGCGAGCAGTACTTC	CATHVGGEQYF
TRBJ1-2	-	TRBV18	-	TGTGCCAGCTCACCACCGGACCGTCCTATTTATGGCTACACCTTC	CASSPPDRPIYGYTF
TRBJ2-2	TRBD2	TRBV13	many	TGTGCCAGCAGCTTACTAGCGGTCGCGAACACCGGGGAGCTGTTTTTT	CASSLLAVANTGELFF
TRBJ1-5	-	TRBV5-1	-	TGCGCCAGCAGCTTGAGTGTTGGGGATCAGCCCCAGCATTTT	CASSLSVGDQPQHF
TRBJ1-1	-	TRBV11-2	-	TGTGTCAGCAGCTTGATCCGGGGCGGGAACACTGAAGCTTTCTTT	CVSSLIRGGNTEAFF
TRBJ2-2	-	TRBV4-3	-	TGCGCAAGCAGCCAAGACCCCCGCTACACCGGGGAGCTGTTTTTT	CASSQDPRYTGELFF
TRBJ2-1	TRBD2	TRBV4-1	many	TGCGCCAGCAGCCATCTAAGCGGGAGGGCCGACAATGAGCAGTTCTTC	CASSHLSGRADNEQFF
TRBJ1-1	-	TRBV13	-	TGTGCCAGCGACTTAGAAAGGGCCGTTGGGAACACTGAAGCTTTCTTT	CASDLERAVGNTEAFF
TRBJ1-1	TRBD1	TRBV6-5	-	TGTACCAGCAGTTCCCGGTTAGGGACAGCGAACACTGAAGCTTTCTTT	CTSSSRLGTANTEAFF
TRBJ1-1	-	TRBV5-4	-	TGTGCCAACAGCTGGGGGTCCGGGATCACGAACACTGAAGCTTTCTTT	CANSWGSGITNTEAFF
TRBJ2-1	-	TRBV20-1	-	TGCAGTACTAGAGATCTACGGGGGTCCTACAATGAGCGGTTCTTC	CSTRDLRGSYNERFF
TRBJ2-1	-	TRBV11-2	-	TGTGCCAGCAGCTTAGTTTCGAATGAGCAGTTCTTC	CASSLVSNEQFF
TRBJ2-3	-	TRBV6-2/TRBV6-3	-	TGTGCCAGTATGGACAGAAACACAGATACGCAGTATTTT	CASMDRNTDTQYF
TRBJ2-3	-	TRBV5-4	-	TGTGGCAGCAGCCTGCTGAGCACAGATACGCAGTATTTT	CGSSLLSTDTQYF
TRBJ2-2	-	TRBV9	-	TGTGCCAGCAGCGGACGCTTAGGGGAGCTGTTTTTT	CASSGRLGELFF
TRBJ2-5	-	TRBV13	many	TGTGCCAGCAGCTTAGAAGCTAGGGAGACCCAGTACTTC	CASSLEARETQYF
TRBJ2-7	-	TRBV12-3/TRBV12-4	-	TGTGTCAGCAGTTTAGATCGGGACGTCTCGGGTTACGAGCAGTACTTC	CVSSLDRDVSGYEQYF
TRBJ2-1	-	TRBV4-3	-	TGCGCCAGCAGCCATGATTGGCCTGGAAATGGAGAGCAGCTCTTC	CASSHDWPGNGEQLF
TRBJ1-2	-	TRBV11-2	-	TGTGCCAACAGCACCGACAGAGGGATGGGTGGCTACACCTTC	CANSTDRGMGGYTF
TRBJ1-1	-	TRBV2	-	TGTGCCAGCAGTGAAGGAATGGCGGACGCTTTCTTT	CASSEGMADAFF
TRBJ1-2	TRBD1	TRBV6-5	-	TGTGCCACCTGTCCGAGGCCGGGGACAGGGGTTGGCTACACCTTC	CATCPRPGTGVGYTF
TRBJ2-1	-	TRBV6-5	-	TGTGCCAACAGAAACAACCGGGACCTCGGTTTCGGTGAGCAGTTCTTC	CANRNNRDLGFGEQFF
TRBJ2-4	-	TRBV6-1	-	TGTGCCATCAGTACAAACTGGGGAGAAAACATTCAATACTTC	CAISTNWGENIQYF
TRBJ1-1	-	TRBV20-1	-	TGCAGTGCTCATGGACACCAGAACACTGATGCTTTCTTT	CSAHGHQNTDAFF
TRBJ2-7	-	TRBV6-1	-	TGTGCAAGCGACTCTGGGTCTTTAACCCACTACGGGCAGTACTTC	CASDSGSLTHYGQYF
TRBJ2-1	-	TRBV28	-	TGTGCCAGCGGTTTGGGGGGGCCCTCCTACAATGAGCAGTTCTTC	CASGLGGPSYNEQFF
TRBJ2-5	TRBD2	TRBV20-1	-	TGCAGTGCCCACGGACTAGCGGGAGGCCATAAATCCAAAGAGACCCAGTACTTC	CSAHGLAGGHKSKETQYF
TRBJ2-1	-	TRBV4-1	-	TGCGCCAACAGCCAGGGAACAGGGAACTACAATGAGCAGTTCTTC	CANSQGTGNYNEQFF
TRBJ2-3	-	TRBV11-2	-	TGTGCCAGCAGCCCCTCCATAGATATGCAGTACTTT	CASSPSIDMQYF
TRBJ2-3	-	TRBV20-1	-	TGCGGTGCGAGTGAGGGGGGAAGCACAGATACGCAGTATTTT	CGASEGGSTDTQYF
TRBJ2-1	-	TRBV6-2/TRBV6-3	many	TGTGCCTGTGGGTCCGGCAATGAGCAGTTCTTC	CACGSGNEQFF
TRBJ1-5	-	TRBV4-3	many	TGCGCCAGCAGCCAAACGGTTGGGCCAGTAGGCAATCAGCCCCAGCATTTT	CASSQTVGPVGNQPQHF
TRBJ1-1	-	TRBV30	-	TGTGCCTGGACCATGGGTTACACTGAAGCTTTCTTT	CAWTMGYTEAFF
TRBJ2-3	-	TRBV5-4	-	TGTGCCAGCAGCTCCGGCCCCTCCGGCGCAGATACGCAGCTTTTT	CASSSGPSGADTQLF